This T cell receptor (beta chain) emerged from a study of T cells in narcolepsy. This table comes from immunoSEQ multiplex PCR, and its TCRdb copy is limited to in-frame clones, with some not included. The sample lists fewer than 30,000 clones; over 75% were seen once. The CDR3 extends over 14 amino acids. Germline trimming cut 7 bases from V and 0 bases from J; bases unmatched to any gene: 5. Per germline, CDR1 MNHEY and CDR2 SVGAGI. This rearrangement joins TRBV6-5 to TRBJ2-7; 8 positions match TRBD1. The specimen sequenced was memory (CD45RA-) CD4+ T cells from blood. This TCR came from a human donor in good health. Written as DNA, the CDR3 is TGTGCCAGCACCAAACAGGGGGGCTCCTACGAGCAGTACTTC. Its translation is CASTKQGGSYEQYF.